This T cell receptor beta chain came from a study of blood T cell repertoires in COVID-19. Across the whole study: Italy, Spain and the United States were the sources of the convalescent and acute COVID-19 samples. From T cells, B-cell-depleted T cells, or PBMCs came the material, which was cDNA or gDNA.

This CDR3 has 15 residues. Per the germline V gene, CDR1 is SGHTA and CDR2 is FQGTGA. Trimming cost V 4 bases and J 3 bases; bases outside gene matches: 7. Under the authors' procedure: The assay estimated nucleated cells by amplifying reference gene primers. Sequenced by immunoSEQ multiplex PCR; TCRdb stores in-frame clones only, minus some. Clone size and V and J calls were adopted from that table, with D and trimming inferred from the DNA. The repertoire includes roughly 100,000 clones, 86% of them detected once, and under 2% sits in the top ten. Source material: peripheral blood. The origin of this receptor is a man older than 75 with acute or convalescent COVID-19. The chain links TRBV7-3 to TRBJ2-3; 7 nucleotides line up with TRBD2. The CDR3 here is CASSSNTGGTDTQYF. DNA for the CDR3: TGTGCCAGCAGCTCAAATACGGGAGGTACAGATACGCAGTATTTT. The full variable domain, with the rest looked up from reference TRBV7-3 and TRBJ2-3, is GAGVSQTPSNKVTEKGKYVELRCDPISGHTALYWYRQSLGQGPEFLIYFQGTGAADDSGLPNDRFFAVRPEGSVSTLKIQRTERGDSAVYLCASSSNTGGTDTQYFGPGTRLTVL.